What follows are 32 T cell receptor beta chains derived from one specimen sequenced in a study of cytomegalovirus exposure and HLA in healthy donors. The PCR had 60 Vbeta and 13 Jbeta primers. Here immunoSEQ multiplex PCR was the method, and the copy in TCRdb shows in-frame clones only, minus some. The sample shows 130,000 to 150,000 clones, over 70% of them seen only once. Source material: PBMCs. All receptors come from a man aged 35-49 years in good health and CMV-seronegative.

The CDR3 DNA follows: TGTGCCAGCAGCCTCGGAGGGGCCGGAGCTTTCTTT. This sequence encodes CASSLGGAGAFF. This chain connects TRBV7-2 to TRBJ1-1, with D perhaps TRBD1 (5 bases). Trimming removed 5 bases from V and 10 bases from J, with 14 bases in between. CDR1 SGHTA and CDR2 FQGNSA come from the germline V gene. There are 12 residues in the CDR3.

This rearrangement joins TRBV10-1 to TRBJ2-5, with 7 bases matching TRBD1. Trimming removed 6 bases from V and 0 bases from J; junction bases left unmatched: 4. CDR1 and CDR2 (germline): WNHNN, SYGVQD (reference sequence). This CDR3 has 14 residues. CDR3 in DNA: TGCGCCAGCAGCCAAACAGGGGACCAAGAGACCCAGTACTTC. Encoded protein: CASSQTGDQETQYF.

V is TRBV5-6 and J is TRBJ2-5; tentatively, D is TRBD1 (6 bases). The DNA end is more similar to TRBJ2-7, so the J call may be wrong. The germline gives CDR1 SGHDT, CDR2 YYEEEE. The CDR3 is 15 residues long. CDR3: CASSPPYRETYEQYF. In DNA form, the CDR3 reads TGTGCCAGCAGCCCGCCGTACAGGGAAACCTACGAGCAGTACTTC.

The V gene is TRBV6-4, the J gene TRBJ2-1; 7 bases line up with TRBD2. The junction had 4 bases not matched to a gene; V was cut back by 2 bases and J by 3 bases. Germline V gene data show CDR1 as MRHNA and CDR2 as SNTAGT. The CDR3 has 15 amino acids. The CDR3 bases are TGTGCCAGCAGTGACGTGGGACTAATCTACAATGAGCAGTTCTTC. This codes for CASSDVGLIYNEQFF.

The CDR3 is CASSLQGRGEKLFF. CDR3 bases: TGTGCCAGCAGTTTACAGGGGCGGGGAGAAAAACTGTTTTTT. This chain links TRBV6-5 with TRBJ1-4, with 7 bases that match TRBD1. Germline-derived CDR1 and CDR2 are MNHEY and SVGAGI. V lost 4 bases to trimming and J lost 8 bases; unmatched junction nucleotides: 7. The CDR3 length is 14 residues.

This sequence joins TRBV5-8 and TRBJ2-5, with 8 bases lining up with TRBD1. This CDR3 comprises 13 residues. V gave up 0 bases and J gave up 5 bases; unmatched junction bases: 0. The V gene's germline CDR1 is SGHTS and CDR2 YDEGEE. The CDR3 protein is CASSLGQGETQYF. For the CDR3, the DNA is TGTGCCAGCAGCTTGGGACAGGGGGAGACCCAGTACTTC.

This clone turned up a few times. The chain employs TRBV6-6 and TRBJ1-1, with D hard to call. The CDR3 runs to 13 residues. Trimming shortened V by 5 bases and J by 4 bases, and 11 bases separated the two germline ends. From germline, CDR1 is MNHNY and CDR2 SVGAGI (reference sequence). As DNA, the CDR3 is TGTGCCAGCAGTCTAGATCCGGGCACTGAAGCTTTCTTT. Protein product: CASSLDPGTEAFF.

The V and J genes are TRBV2 and TRBJ1-5, with D tentatively TRBD1 (5 bases). Germline-derived CDR1 and CDR2 are SNHLY and FYNNEI. The CDR3 is 16 amino acids. Trimming pared 3 bases from V and 2 bases from J, leaving 14 bases between. CDR3: CASSDPRVLGNQPQHF. DNA for the CDR3: TGTGCCAGCAGTGACCCCAGGGTTTTGGGCAATCAGCCCCAGCATTTT.

The chain uses TRBV6-5 and TRBJ2-1; possible D gene TRBD1, 7 bases. Germline CDR1 reads MNHEY; CDR2 reads SVGAGI. This CDR3 region has 15 residues. V was shortened by 2 bases and J by 4 bases, with 12 bases between the two germline ends. The CDR3 reads CASSYGAGQYNEQFF. For the CDR3, the DNA is TGTGCCAGCAGTTACGGTGCGGGACAGTACAATGAGCAGTTCTTC.

This chain connects TRBV28 to TRBJ1-2, with 7 bases matching TRBD1. Germline V lookup: CDR1 MDHEN, CDR2 SYDVKM. The CDR3 length is 15 residues. V lost 3 bases to trimming and J lost 3 bases; unmatched junction nucleotides: 7. The CDR3 reads CASSFTTGLDYGYTF. The CDR3 coding sequence is TGTGCCAGCAGTTTTACGACAGGGCTTGACTATGGCTACACCTTC.

The V gene is TRBV18, the J gene TRBJ2-5; 9 nucleotides align to TRBD2. Trimming at V came to 0 bases and at J to 4 bases, leaving 3 bases not matched to a gene. Germline CDR1 reads KGHSH; CDR2 reads LQKENI. CDR3 size: 15 residues. The CDR3 DNA is TGTGCCAGCTCACCACCACTAGCGGGTCCAGAGACCCAGTACTTC. This gives the protein CASSPPLAGPETQYF.

This clone was counted only a few times. Written as DNA, the CDR3 is TGTGCCAGCAGTTTAGGACAGGGTTTTCGTGAAAAACTGTTTTTT. This sequence encodes CASSLGQGFREKLFF. J is TRBJ1-4 and V is TRBV28, with 8 bases that match TRBD1. The CDR3 extends over 15 amino acids. CDR1 is MDHEN, CDR2 SYDVKM, per germline. Trimming cost V 2 bases and J 7 bases; bases outside gene matches: 6.

The chain combines TRBV2 with TRBJ2-6; possibly TRBD2 for D (6 bases). Looked up from germline, CDR1 is SNHLY and CDR2 is FYNNEI. The CDR3 covers 15 residues. The germline V and J ends were trimmed by 9 bases and 0 bases, with 12 bases remaining between them. The CDR3 loop is CASSGGSSGANVLTF. DNA of the CDR3: TGTGCCAGTTCCGGAGGGTCCTCTGGGGCCAACGTCCTGACTTTC.

The rearrangement uses TRBV6-1 and TRBJ1-4, with TRBD1 as a possible D gene (6 bases). Trimming removed 5 bases from V and 12 bases from J, with 16 bases in between. Germline V gene sequence: CDR1 MNHNS, CDR2 SASEGT. The CDR3 totals 13 residues. CDR3 sequence (DNA): TGTGCCAGCAGTCCTTACCGGACAGAACAACTGTTTTTT. It yields the protein CASSPYRTEQLFF.

About this clone: The sample holds other DNA sequences that translate to the same CDR3. V usage is TRBV9 and J usage is TRBJ2-7; perhaps TRBD2 as D (5 bases). V lost 3 bases to trimming and J lost 4 bases, with 8 bases between them. The CDR3 totals 12 residues. From germline, CDR1 is SGDLS and CDR2 YYNGEE. CDR3 nucleotides: TGTGCCAGCAGCGGCCGGGGATACGAGCAGTACTTC. Protein product: CASSGRGYEQYF.

This rearrangement joins TRBV19 to TRBJ1-1; TRBD1 aligns across 9 bases. Per germline, CDR1 LNHDA and CDR2 SQIVND (reference sequence). The CDR3 spans 14 residues. Losses at the gene ends were 7 bases for V and 5 bases for J; bases not matched to a gene: 8. In nucleotides, the CDR3 is TGTGCCAGTAAGGAGACAGGGGGACGGACTGAAGCTTTCTTT. Protein product: CASKETGGRTEAFF.

The rearrangement joins TRBV7-3 to TRBJ1-2; 7 nucleotides line up with TRBD1. The J segment lost 0 bases and the V segment lost 7 bases, leaving 8 bases of the junction unmatched. The CDR3 has 15 residues. Per the germline V gene, CDR1 is SGHTA and CDR2 is FQGTGA. The CDR3 loop reads CASTVTGVANYGYTF. CDR3 bases: TGTGCCAGCACCGTCACAGGGGTGGCTAACTATGGCTACACCTTC.

The J gene is TRBJ2-3, the V gene TRBV6-5; D not resolved. Germline loops: CDR1 MNHEY, CDR2 SVGAGI. The ends were cut back, 6 bases at V and 0 bases at J, with 10 bases in the middle. The CDR3 contains 14 residues. The CDR3 spells CASSIGASTDTQYF. The CDR3 region has the DNA TGTGCCAGCAGCATCGGAGCTAGCACAGATACGCAGTATTTT.

This clone was seen more than once but under ten times. V usage is TRBV29-1 and J usage is TRBJ2-2, with 8 bases matching TRBD1. Unmatched junction bases numbered 6, after V lost 8 bases and J lost 1 base. This CDR3 region has 14 residues. In germline, CDR1 is SQVTM, CDR2 ANQGSEA. In nucleotides, the CDR3 is TGCAGCTCATCCGGGACAGGGAACACCGGGGAGCTGTTTTTT. It specifies CSSSGTGNTGELFF.

V and J are TRBV15 and TRBJ2-3; weak D call: TRBD2 (5 bases). The CDR3 totals 13 residues. V lost 4 bases and J lost 2, with 7 bases in between. Per the germline V gene, CDR1 is LNHNV and CDR2 is YYDKDF (reference sequence). CDR3 DNA sequence: TGTGCCACCAGCACGGGGTACACAGATACGCAGTATTTT. As protein: CATSTGYTDTQYF.

The chain joins TRBV12-5 to TRBJ2-2; 8 bases are shared with TRBD1. With 7 bases clipped from V and 5 bases from J, the junction kept 9 bases outside the gene matches. This CDR3 is built from 15 residues. Germline CDR1 reads LGHNT; CDR2 reads FRNRAP. CDR3 protein: CASAERTGSTGELFF. CDR3 DNA sequence: TGTGCTAGTGCTGAACGGACAGGGTCAACCGGGGAGCTGTTTTTT.

This clone was detected many times. The rearrangement joins TRBV6-1 to TRBJ1-6; D not resolved. CDR1 and CDR2 (germline): MNHNS, SASEGT. Trimming shortened V by 6 bases and J by 9 bases, and 18 bases separated the two germline ends. The CDR3 runs 15 residues. CDR3 protein: CASSRTLVPRSPLHF. The CDR3 nucleotides read TGTGCCAGCAGCAGAACCCTCGTACCCCGTTCACCCCTCCACTTT.

The chain uses TRBV14 and TRBJ1-1, with TRBD1 matching over 8 bases. CDR3 length equals 15 residues. CDR1 is SGHDN and CDR2 is FVKESK in the germline V gene. V shed 3 bases and J 5 bases; nucleotides not matched to a gene: 8. The CDR3 coding sequence is TGTGCCAGCAGCCAGTCCAGGACAGGGATGACTGAAGCTTTCTTT. Its translation: CASSQSRTGMTEAFF.

The rearrangement uses TRBV2 and TRBJ2-2; D is possibly TRBD1 (5 bases). The CDR3 runs to 15 residues. The germline V gene has CDR1 SNHLY and CDR2 FYNNEI. Trimming pared 3 bases from V and 6 bases from J, leaving 14 bases between. The CDR3 spells CASSEWAGLAGELFF. CDR3 in DNA: TGTGCCAGCAGTGAGTGGGCAGGGCTGGCCGGGGAGCTGTTTTTT.

The gene calls are TRBV5-6 and TRBJ1-4; D is ambiguous. The CDR3 runs to 16 residues. In germline, CDR1 is SGHDT, CDR2 YYEEEE. With 0 bases removed from V and 0 bases from J, the gap between germline ends came to 9 bases. The CDR3 bases are TGTGCCAGCAGCTTGGGGGCCAGGACAACTAATGAAAAACTGTTTTTT. It codes for CASSLGARTTNEKLFF.

The chain recombines TRBV12-5 with TRBJ2-1; 8 bases match TRBD1. CDR1 is LGHNT and CDR2 is FRNRAP in the germline V gene. Trimming cost V 5 bases and J 4 bases; bases outside gene matches: 16. The CDR3 sequence is 18 residues long. The CDR3 DNA reads as TGTGCTAGTGGTCCCAGGACAGGGAGTGGGTATGTGTACAATGAGCAGTTCTTC. It specifies CASGPRTGSGYVYNEQFF.

The chain has TRBV5-4 and TRBJ1-1, with a possible D match to TRBD1 (6 bases). Between the trimmed V and J ends, which lost 3 bases and 1 base, there was a span of 7 bases. This CDR3 is built from 13 residues. From germline, CDR1 is SGHNT and CDR2 YYREEE (reference sequence). As DNA, the CDR3 is TGTGCCAGCAGCTGGACAGAGAACACTGAAGCTTTCTTT. Protein product: CASSWTENTEAFF.

The chain links TRBV7-9 to TRBJ2-3; 7 nucleotides line up with TRBD2. V was pared by 0 bases and J by 3 bases, with 3 bases of the junction left unmatched. The V gene's germline CDR1 is SEHNR and CDR2 FQNEAQ (reference sequence). The CDR3 spans 15 residues. The CDR3 reads CASSLAGGRTDTQYF. CDR3 DNA sequence: TGTGCCAGCAGCTTAGCCGGGGGGAGAACAGATACGCAGTATTTT.

The V call is TRBV6-6, the J call TRBJ1-2, with D possibly TRBD1 on 5 matching bases. V was pared by 5 bases and J by 7 bases, with 14 bases between. Germline V gene data show CDR1 as MNHNY and CDR2 as SVGAGI (reference sequence). This CDR3 has 13 amino acids. CDR3 in DNA: TGTGCCAGCAGTAGAGAATCAGGGCGTGGCTACACCTTC. Translation: CASSRESGRGYTF.

The V and J genes are TRBV27 and TRBJ1-5; D is perhaps TRBD1 (6 bases). Trimming left V 2 bases short and J 7 bases short, with 12 bases between. The germline V gene encodes CDR1 MNHEY and CDR2 SMNVEV (reference sequence). This CDR3 spans 14 amino acids. The chain's CDR3 is CASSLGAGTQPQHF. The CDR3 region has the DNA TGTGCCAGCAGTTTAGGGGCAGGGACACAGCCCCAGCATTTT.

The chain joins TRBV20-1 to TRBJ1-1; unclear D gene. Germline V CDR1 and CDR2: DFQATT, SNEGSKA (reference sequence). This CDR3 contains 10 residues. V was trimmed by 3 bases and J by 8 bases, leaving 7 bases between them. CDR3 DNA: TGCAGTGCTAGTGTCAAAGAAGCTTTCTTT. This codes for CSASVKEAFF.

This chain links TRBV6-1 with TRBJ1-2; D is possibly TRBD1 (6 bases). The germline CDR1 and CDR2 sequences are MNHNS and SASEGT. Deletions cut 6 bases from V and 2 bases from J, with 10 bases between. The CDR3 sequence is 13 residues long. The CDR3 protein is CASSTGTNYGYTF. CDR3 nucleotide sequence: TGTGCCAGCAGCACCGGGACAAACTATGGCTACACCTTC.